Listed below are T cell receptor beta chains from one sample, sequenced in a study of shared clonotypes between healthy human individuals. The table came from immunoSEQ multiplex PCR; TCRdb's copy has only in-frame clones and leaves some out. Among over a million clones listed, 95% to 99% were seen once. Material for sequencing was naive CD4+ T cells sorted from blood. These receptors came from a man aged 25 to 45 in good health. CDR3s include the opening cysteine and the closing phenylalanine or tryptophan. Each record gives: clone size, V gene, D gene, J gene, CDR3 protein, CDR3 DNA. A D gene is named only where the DNA matches it firmly. Only part of the rows carry a size: once, few, many, or a class if the clone is expanded.

.	TRBV7-7	TRBD1	TRBJ2-1	CASSRGGTGTNEQFF	TGTGCTAGCAGTCGCGGTGGGACAGGGACCAATGAGCAGTTCTTC
.	TRBV5-1	.	TRBJ1-2	CASSPDRGDYGYTF	TGCGCCAGCAGCCCAGACAGAGGAGACTATGGCTACACCTTC
.	TRBV28	.	TRBJ2-5	CASSSQETQYF	TGTGCCAGCAGTAGTCAAGAGACCCAGTACTTC
once	TRBV10-3	TRBD2	TRBJ2-1	CAISAGGFSYNEQFF	TGTGCCATCAGTGCCGGGGGGTTCTCCTACAATGAGCAGTTCTTC
.	TRBV10-3	.	TRBJ2-2	CAISDIGIGELFF	TGTGCCATCAGTGATATTGGCATCGGGGAGCTGTTTTTT
.	TRBV7-8	TRBD2	TRBJ2-2	CASSLVGTSGMNTGELFF	TGTGCCAGCAGCCTAGTGGGGACTAGCGGGATGAACACCGGGGAGCTGTTTTTT
once	TRBV29-1	TRBD1	TRBJ2-3	CSVAGVTGGADTQYF	TGCAGCGTTGCAGGGGTGACAGGGGGGGCGGATACGCAGTATTTT
.	TRBV29-1	TRBD2	TRBJ2-1	CSVSGGLAGPFEQFF	TGCAGCGTTTCAGGGGGACTAGCGGGGCCCTTTGAGCAGTTCTTC
.	TRBV9	.	TRBJ2-7	CASSVEGSGEQYF	TGTGCCAGCAGCGTGGAGGGTAGCGGCGAGCAGTACTTC
.	TRBV7-9	TRBD1	TRBJ1-2	CASSLEGTELNYGYTF	TGTGCCAGCAGCTTAGAAGGGACAGAGCTTAACTATGGCTACACCTTC
.	TRBV2	TRBD1	TRBJ1-4	CASSERRDRVVTNEKLFF	TGTGCCAGCAGTGAACGCCGGGACAGGGTAGTGACTAATGAAAAACTGTTTTTT
once	TRBV6-4	.	TRBJ2-2	CASSPRAGPFANTGELFF	TGTGCCAGCAGCCCCCGGGCGGGACCGTTCGCGAACACCGGGGAGCTGTTTTTT
.	TRBV5-4	TRBD2	TRBJ2-5	CASSTERGETQYF	TGTGCCAGCAGCACGGAGCGGGGAGAGACCCAGTACTTC
once	TRBV6-5	.	TRBJ1-5	CASSFTAVGQPQHF	TGTGCCAGCAGTTTTACGGCGGTGGGCCAGCCCCAGCATTTT
.	TRBV7-9	.	TRBJ1-3	CASSLEGFGNTIYF	TGTGCCAGCAGCTTAGAGGGTTTCGGAAACACCATATATTTT
.	TRBV10-3	.	TRBJ2-7	CAISENRDPYEQYF	TGTGCCATCAGTGAAAACAGGGACCCCTACGAGCAGTACTTC
.	TRBV27	.	TRBJ1-2	CASKESFFGGYTF	TGTGCCAGCAAAGAAAGCTTTTTCGGTGGCTACACCTTC
.	TRBV28	TRBD1	TRBJ2-7	CASSRPGTGGYEQYF	TGTGCCAGCAGCCGCCCCGGGACAGGGGGTTACGAGCAGTACTTC
.	TRBV15	.	TRBJ2-5	CATSRAGFGETQYF	TGTGCCACCAGCAGAGCAGGGTTTGGGGAGACCCAGTACTTC
.	TRBV9	.	TRBJ1-2	CASSVVGDYGYTF	TGTGCCAGCAGCGTAGTAGGGGACTATGGCTACACCTTC
once	TRBV18	.	TRBJ2-1	CASSGLHGGRPYNEQFF	TGTGCCAGCTCGGGCCTCCACGGGGGACGACCTTACAATGAGCAGTTCTTC
.	TRBV5-1	TRBD1	TRBJ2-5	CASSLDRVVIGQETQYF	TGCGCCAGCAGCTTAGACAGGGTGGTAATAGGACAAGAGACCCAGTACTTC
.	TRBV4-1	TRBD2	TRBJ2-1	CASSRTPLAGEGYNEQFF	TGCGCCAGCAGCCGCACGCCTCTAGCGGGAGAGGGCTACAATGAGCAGTTCTTC
.	TRBV5-1	.	TRBJ1-1	CASSLRGNEAFF	TGCGCCAGCAGCTTGCGGGGGAACGAAGCTTTCTTT
.	TRBV10-1	.	TRBJ1-4	CASSAGAGEKLFF	TGCGCCAGCAGTGCAGGGGCGGGGGAAAAACTGTTTTTT
once	TRBV5-8	.	TRBJ1-5	CASSFSLNQPQHF	TGTGCCAGCAGCTTCAGCCTCAATCAGCCCCAGCATTTT
.	TRBV2	TRBD2	TRBJ2-1	CASSSQRRLAPYRSYNEQFF	TGTGCCAGCAGTTCTCAGCGCAGACTAGCGCCATATCGCTCCTACAATGAGCAGTTCTTC
.	TRBV20-1	.	TRBJ1-1	CNRDASSEAFF	TGCAACCGGGACGCATCCTCTGAAGCTTTCTTT
.	TRBV14	.	TRBJ1-2	CASSRLGVNYGYTF	TGTGCCAGCAGTCGTCTTGGCGTTAACTATGGCTACACCTTC
once	TRBV2	TRBD2	TRBJ2-1	CASTPGSGIYNEQFF	TGTGCCAGCACCCCGGGTAGCGGGATCTACAATGAGCAGTTCTTC